This note documents a single T cell receptor beta chain sequence. As yet, its antigen is unknown. This record belongs to a study of Graves' ophthalmopathy and Graves' hyperthyroidism. Trimming took 1 base from V and 5 from J; bases not matched to a gene: 7. This CDR3 is built from 16 residues. In germline, CDR1 is MNHNS, CDR2 SASEGT. CDR3 regions of TCR beta were amplified from RNA transcripts. HTBI-primed RT-PCR formed the first round, and a multiplex PCR formed the second. One entry per CDR3 protein results from TCRdb running MiXCR on the multiplex PCR reads. Of 300,000 to 400,000 distinct CDR3 sequences in the sample, roughly a sixth were seen once. Patients were left out if they had other autoimmune diseases, uncontrolled infections, pregnancy or lactation. Study-wide results and limits: Thyroid clonotypes that were expanded above 0.001 frequency mostly also appeared in blood. The model's ophthalmopathy progression predictions had about 69% sensitivity and less than 75% specificity.

The chain joins TRBV6-1 to TRBJ1-5, with TRBD1 matching 8 bases. This clonotype was sampled from an adult woman with stable Graves' hyperthyroidism. What was sequenced was peripheral blood. The CDR3 here is CASSEGRTGPDQPQHF. As DNA, the CDR3 is TGTGCCAGCAGTGAAGGAAGGACAGGGCCGGATCAGCCCCAGCATTTT.